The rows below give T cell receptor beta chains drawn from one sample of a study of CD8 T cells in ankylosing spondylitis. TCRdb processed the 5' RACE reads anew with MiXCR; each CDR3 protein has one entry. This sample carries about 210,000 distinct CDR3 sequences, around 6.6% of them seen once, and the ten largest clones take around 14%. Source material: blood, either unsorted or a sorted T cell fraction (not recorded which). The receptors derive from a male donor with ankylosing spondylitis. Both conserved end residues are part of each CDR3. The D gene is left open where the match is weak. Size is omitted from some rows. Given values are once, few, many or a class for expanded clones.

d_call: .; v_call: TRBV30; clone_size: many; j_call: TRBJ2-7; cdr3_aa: CAWPCRGPYEQYF; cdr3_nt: TGTGCCTGGCCTTGTAGGGGACCCTACGAGCAGTACTTC
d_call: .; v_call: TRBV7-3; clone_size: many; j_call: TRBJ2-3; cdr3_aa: CASSYGRGSTDTQYF; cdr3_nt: TGTGCCAGCAGCTATGGTCGCGGATCCACAGATACGCAGTATTTT
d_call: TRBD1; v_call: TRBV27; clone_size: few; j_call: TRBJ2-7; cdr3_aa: CASSRILGTGVSEQYF; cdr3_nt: TGTGCCAGCAGTCGAATTCTTGGGACAGGGGTGAGCGAGCAGTACTTC
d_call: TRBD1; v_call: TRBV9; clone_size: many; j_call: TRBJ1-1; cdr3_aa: CASSASGTGGSEAFF; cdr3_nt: TGTGCCAGCAGCGCCTCCGGGACAGGGGGCTCTGAAGCTTTCTTT
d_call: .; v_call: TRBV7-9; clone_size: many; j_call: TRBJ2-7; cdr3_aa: CASSSTDGAGYEQYF; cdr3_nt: TGTGCCAGCAGTTCGACGGACGGAGCGGGCTACGAGCAGTACTTC
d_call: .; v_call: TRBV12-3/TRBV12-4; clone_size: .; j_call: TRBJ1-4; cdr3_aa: CASSPEGHQTMEKLFF; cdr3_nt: TGTGCCAGCAGTCCCGAGGGACACCAAACCATGGAAAAACTGTTTTTT
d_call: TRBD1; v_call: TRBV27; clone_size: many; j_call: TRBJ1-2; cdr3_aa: CASSLYRGDYGYTF; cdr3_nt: TGTGCCAGCAGTTTATACAGGGGGGACTATGGCTACACCTTC
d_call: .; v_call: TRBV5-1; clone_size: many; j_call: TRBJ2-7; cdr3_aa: CASSLRGRVLYEQYF; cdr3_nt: TGCGCCAGCAGCTTGAGGGGCAGGGTTTTATACGAGCAGTACTTC
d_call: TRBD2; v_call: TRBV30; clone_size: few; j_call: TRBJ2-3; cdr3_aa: CAWSVAGRSIDTQYF; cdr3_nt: TGTGCCTGGAGTGTGGCCGGGAGGTCTATAGATACGCAGTATTTT
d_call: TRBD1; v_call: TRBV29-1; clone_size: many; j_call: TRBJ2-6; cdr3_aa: CSVIIWDRVTGANVLTF; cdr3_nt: TGCAGCGTTATTATCTGGGACAGGGTAACTGGGGCCAACGTCCTGACTTTC
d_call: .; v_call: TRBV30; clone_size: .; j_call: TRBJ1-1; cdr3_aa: CAWSIWRNTEAFF; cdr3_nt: TGTGCCTGGAGCATTTGGAGGAACACTGAAGCTTTCTTT
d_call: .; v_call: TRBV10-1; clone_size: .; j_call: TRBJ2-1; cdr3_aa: CASSEGVFSYNEQFF; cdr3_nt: TGCGCCAGCAGTGAAGGGGTTTTTTCCTACAATGAGCAGTTCTTC
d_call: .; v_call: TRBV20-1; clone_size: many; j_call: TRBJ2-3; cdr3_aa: CSADLAGTDTQYF; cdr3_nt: TGCAGTGCCGACTTGGCGGGCACAGATACGCAGTATTTT
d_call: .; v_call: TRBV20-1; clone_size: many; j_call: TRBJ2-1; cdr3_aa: CSARAGTPTGNEQFF; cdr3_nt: TGCAGTGCTAGAGCCGGGACTCCGACCGGGAATGAGCAGTTCTTC
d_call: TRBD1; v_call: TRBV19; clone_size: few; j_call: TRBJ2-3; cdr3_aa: CAVGDRQEYF; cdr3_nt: TGTGCCGTGGGGGACAGACAAGAGTATTTT
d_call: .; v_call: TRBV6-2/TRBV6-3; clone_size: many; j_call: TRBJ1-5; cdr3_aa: CASSYSRTLGQPQHF; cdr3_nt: TGTGCCAGCAGTTACTCAAGAACTTTAGGGCAGCCCCAGCATTTT
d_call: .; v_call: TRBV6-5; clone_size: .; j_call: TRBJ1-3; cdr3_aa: CASSYSPAGAGNTIYF; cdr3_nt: TGTGCCAGCAGTTACTCACCAGCTGGAGCCGGAAACACCATATATTTT